A single T cell receptor (beta chain) is shown here with its context. This clone counts as medium-sized (0.01 to 0.1%). Its antigen is unknown. No base-level quality is on record; no much larger clone is a single base apart. Libraries were constructed by the immunoSEQ multiplex PCR assay. As for the original processing: Repertoires were summarized by richness and clonality, and significantly expanded and contracted clones were identified between pre- and post-therapy samples. TCRdb provides this immuneACCESS table in a form limited to in-frame rearrangements. Some clones are lacking; in checked studies, under half of them reflect an unresolved V gene, and why the rest are absent is not known. The V and J calls and clone size are taken from that table; D and trimming were inferred from the DNA. In all, the sample holds over 25,000 clones, and 76% of those were seen once. 18% of the sample comes from the top ten.

This sample is part of a study of neoadjuvant nivolumab and ipilimumab in lung cancer (dated by TCRdb to about 2020). Study-wide context: Intravenous nivolumab was dosed at 3 mg/kg on days 1, 15 and 29, and in the combination arm ipilimumab 1 mg/kg was added on day 1 only. Matched pretherapy and resected tumor pairs were analyzed for seven patients, of whom four received nivolumab and three received nivolumab plus ipilimumab. A total of roughly 42 patients with operable NSCLC were treated in the trial, with 23 randomized to nivolumab monotherapy and about 21 randomized to nivolumab plus ipilimumab. The primary endpoint of the trial was the rate of major pathologic response (MPR) in the intention-to-treat population of each study arm. TCR repertoires were compared between pretherapy (baseline) peripheral blood and tumors resected at surgery after neoadjuvant immune checkpoint blockade. The paper's findings and limits, for the study overall: No significant correlation was found between TCR clonality and pathologic tumor regression, and only one major-pathologic-response sample was available for the clonality analysis. TCR sequencing was performed in a small number of samples. From pretherapy to surgery, tumor T-cell richness and clonality increased in three of three dual-therapy tumors but in only two of four nivolumab-treated tumors. Greater TCR richness and clonality were observed in resected tumors than in tumor-adjacent uninvolved lung, and increases were observed in more dual-therapy-treated tumors. Pretherapy blood TCR richness correlated positively with richness in tumors resected after neoadjuvant therapy (Spearman R = 0.82).

What the time point label conveys for this sample: at surgical resection after neoadjuvant nivolumab +/- ipilimumab. Samples came from the phase 2 randomized NEOSTAR trial, which tested neoadjuvant nivolumab or nivolumab plus ipilimumab followed by surgery in operable NSCLC. This receptor was identified in an adult with non-small cell lung cancer. The sample was tumor tissue, taken after neoadjuvant nivolumab, alone or with ipilimumab, at or shortly before surgery.

The nucleotide sequence is TGTGCCAGCAGTGCCGGATACGAGCAGTACTTC. It is translated as CASSAGYEQYF. The chain employs TRBV2 and TRBJ2-7; no D gene call is confident. The CDR3, from cysteine to phenylalanine, totals 11 residues. Of the read, only the CDR3 DNA is kept; its 33 bases are in frame from base 1. The junction carries 5 bases between V and J, which are trimmed by 4 bases and 4 bases respectively. For CDR1 and CDR2, the germline V gene lists SNHLY and FYNNEI. Full variable domain (CDR3 extended with the reference TRBV2 and TRBJ2-7 proteins): EPEVTQTPSHQVTQMGQEVILRCVPISNHLYFYWYRQILGQKVEFLVSFYNNEISEKSEIFDDQFSVERPDGSNFTLKIRSTKLEDSAMYFCASSAGYEQYFGPGTRLTVT.